This entry concerns a single TCR beta chain. As yet, its antigen is unknown. Each sample had two DNA replicates, approximately 0.52 ug blood or roughly 1.4 ug tissue. Some clones are missing from TCRdb's copy, which holds only in-frame ones; the method was immunoSEQ multiplex PCR. The table records roughly 60,000 clones, over 65% of them present only once. This record belongs to a study of early stage breast cancer tumors. Study as a whole: Approximately 10-fold was the mean read coverage per sample.

This CDR3 has 12 residues. In germline, CDR1 is SGHVS, CDR2 FNYEAQ. The V gene lost 5 bases and the J gene lost 2 bases, with 5 bases spanning the gap. Points from the study as a whole: In 14 of 16 patients, blood comparison separated tumor from normal breast. Chain pairing and CD4, CD8 or FOXP3 expression were not captured.

The chain links TRBV7-6 to TRBJ2-3; D not resolved. The receptor was isolated from a person aged 30-39 years with breast cancer. The sequencing sample was made of blood. The CDR3 sequence: CASSMPTDTQYF. The CDR3 DNA sequence: TGTGCCAGCAGCATGCCCACAGATACGCAGTATTTT.